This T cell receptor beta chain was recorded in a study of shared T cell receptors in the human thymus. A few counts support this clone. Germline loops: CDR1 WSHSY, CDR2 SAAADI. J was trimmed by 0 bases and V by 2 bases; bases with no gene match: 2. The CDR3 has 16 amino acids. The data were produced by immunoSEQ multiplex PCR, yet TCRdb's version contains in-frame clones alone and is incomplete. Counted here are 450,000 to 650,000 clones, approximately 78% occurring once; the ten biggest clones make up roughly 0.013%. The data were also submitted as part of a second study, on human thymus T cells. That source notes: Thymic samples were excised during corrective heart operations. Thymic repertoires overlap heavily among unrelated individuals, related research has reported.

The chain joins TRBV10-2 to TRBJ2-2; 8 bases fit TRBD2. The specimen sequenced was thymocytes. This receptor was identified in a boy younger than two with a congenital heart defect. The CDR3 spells CASSEGSGTNTGELFF. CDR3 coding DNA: TGCGCCAGCAGTGAGGGTAGCGGGACGAACACCGGGGAGCTGTTTTTT.